The sequence of this T cell receptor (beta chain) was determined in a study of blood T cell repertoires in COVID-19. This table comes from immunoSEQ multiplex PCR, and its TCRdb copy is limited to in-frame clones, with some not included. This table has over 200,000 clones, 80% to 90% appearing once. The CDR3 runs to 18 residues. Germline V gene lookup returns CDR1 GTSNPN and CDR2 SVGIG (reference sequence). Trimming took 0 bases from V and 4 from J; bases not matched to a gene: 15. The genes are TRBV30 and TRBJ2-1; TRBD2 agrees at 7 bases. Sequencing input: PBMCs or T cells enriched from blood (not recorded which). The sequence derives from a woman younger than 45 who had been exposed to COVID-19. For the CDR3, the DNA is TGTGCCTGGAGTGTAGTGCAAGCGGGACGGCTTTATTACAATGAGCAGTTCTTC. Residues: CAWSVVQAGRLYYNEQFF.